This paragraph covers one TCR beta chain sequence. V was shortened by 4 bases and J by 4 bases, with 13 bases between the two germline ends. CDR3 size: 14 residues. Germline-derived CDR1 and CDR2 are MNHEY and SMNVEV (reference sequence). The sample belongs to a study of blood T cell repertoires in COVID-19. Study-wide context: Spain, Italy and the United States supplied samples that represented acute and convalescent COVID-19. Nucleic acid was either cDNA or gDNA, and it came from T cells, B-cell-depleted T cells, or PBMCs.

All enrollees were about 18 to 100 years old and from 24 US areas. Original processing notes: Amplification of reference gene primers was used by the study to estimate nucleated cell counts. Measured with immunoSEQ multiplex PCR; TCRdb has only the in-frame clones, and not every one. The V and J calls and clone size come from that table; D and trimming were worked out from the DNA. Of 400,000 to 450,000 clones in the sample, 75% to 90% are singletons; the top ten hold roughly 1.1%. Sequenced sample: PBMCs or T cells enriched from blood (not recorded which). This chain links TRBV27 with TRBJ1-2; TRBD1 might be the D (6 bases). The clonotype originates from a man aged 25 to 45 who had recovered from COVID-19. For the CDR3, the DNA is TGTGCCAGCAGTTCGGCAGGGGTTGGCTATGGCTACACCTTC. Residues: CASSSAGVGYGYTF.